Below, one T cell receptor (beta chain) is given with its context. This clone was picked up a small number of times. The target of this receptor is not known. Within one base of it there is no much larger clone, and no base qualities were kept. Donors formed part of the validation cohort, which comprised 120 subjects and was distinct from the first cohort of several hundred subjects. The library relied on the immunoSEQ multiplex PCR assay. The authors' analysis ran thus. A statistical classification framework was developed to diagnose cytomegalovirus status using the catalog of TCR beta chain sequences. TCRdb limited this immuneACCESS table to in-frame rearrangements with V and J called. A share of clones is missing; checked studies link under half to unresolved V genes, and the rest is unexplained. V and J calls and clone size are as listed in that table; D and trimming were resolved from the DNA. The sample records under 300,000 clones, about 86% of which are singletons. The ten most abundant clones make up about 1% of the sample.

V is reduced by 2 bases and J by 4 bases, leaving a spacing of 8 bases between them. Taken from the germline V gene, the CDR1 and CDR2 loops are KGHSH and LQKENI. The CDR3 runs 14 amino acids, cysteine and phenylalanine included. The DNA shown is the 42-base CDR3, in frame from base 1. This sample was taken from a study of cytomegalovirus exposure and HLA in healthy donors (dated by TCRdb to about 2017). For the study in its entirety: According to a later analysis, one platform produced both the 120 validation repertoires and the roughly 640 repertoires of the first cohort. The study aimed to test whether signatures of past pathogen exposure could be identified by cataloging public T cell receptors. To predict cytomegalovirus infection status, the study combined high-throughput TCR immunosequencing, statistical association of individual TCRs with disease status, and machine learning. A separate validation cohort of roughly 120 different subjects was used in addition to the approximately 700-subject first cohort.

Study-level results and caveats: In the study, approximately 160 TCR beta chains were listed as associated with cytomegalovirus. The authors suggested that the approach could potentially be generalized to other disease states and immunological phenotypes. A later analysis had no HLA typing for the validation cohort, so co-occurrence there was scored across all 130 or so repertoires. Subsequent analysis determined that TCRs grouped into clusters in the first cohort also showed a tendency toward co-occurrence across the roughly 110 validation repertoires, and approximately 93% of cluster scores exceeded 0. While some public TCRs were present in many individuals, most TCR sequences turned up only very rarely across donors. In vitro tests confirmed that a few of the cytomegalovirus-associated TCR beta chains recognize cytomegalovirus antigens. In both the original and validation cohorts, the classifier was reported to diagnose cytomegalovirus status with high specificity and sensitivity.

The sample taken for sequencing was PBMCs. This TCR was recovered from a woman aged 18-29 years in good health and CMV-seronegative. Recombination connected TRBV18 to TRBJ2-2, with an unclear D gene assignment. The CDR3 reads as follows: CASSPLATTGELFF. In nucleotides, the sequence is TGTGCCAGCTCACCATTGGCAACCACCGGGGAGCTGTTTTTT.